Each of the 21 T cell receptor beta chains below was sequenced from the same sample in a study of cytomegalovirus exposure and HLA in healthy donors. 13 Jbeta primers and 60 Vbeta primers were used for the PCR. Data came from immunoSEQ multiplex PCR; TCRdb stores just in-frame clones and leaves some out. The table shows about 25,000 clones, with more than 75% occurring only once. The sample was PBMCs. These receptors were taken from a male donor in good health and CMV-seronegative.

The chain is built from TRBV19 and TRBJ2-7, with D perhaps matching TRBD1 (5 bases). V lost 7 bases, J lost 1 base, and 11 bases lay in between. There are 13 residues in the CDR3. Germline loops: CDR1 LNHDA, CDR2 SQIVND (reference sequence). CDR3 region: CASTPTESYEQYF. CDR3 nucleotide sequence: TGTGCCAGTACCCCGACAGAGTCCTACGAGCAGTACTTC.

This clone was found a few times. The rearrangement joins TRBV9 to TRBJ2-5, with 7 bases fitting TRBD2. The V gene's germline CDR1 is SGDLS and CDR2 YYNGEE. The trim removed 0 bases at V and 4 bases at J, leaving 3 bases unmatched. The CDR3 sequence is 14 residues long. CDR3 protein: CASSVGIAGETQYF. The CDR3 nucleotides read TGTGCCAGCAGCGTAGGGATAGCGGGAGAGACCCAGTACTTC.

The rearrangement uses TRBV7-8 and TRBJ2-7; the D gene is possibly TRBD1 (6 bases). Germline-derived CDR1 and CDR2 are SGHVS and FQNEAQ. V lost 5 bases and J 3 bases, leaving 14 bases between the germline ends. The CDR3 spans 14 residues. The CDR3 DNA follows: TGTGCCAGCAGCAGGACAGAGACTTACTACGAGCAGTACTTC. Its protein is CASSRTETYYEQYF. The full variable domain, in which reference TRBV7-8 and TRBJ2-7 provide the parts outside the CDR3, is GAGVSQSPRYKVAKRGQDVALRCDPISGHVSLFWYQQALGQGPEFLTYFQNEAQLDKSGLPSDRFFAERPEGSVSTLKIQRTQQEDSAVYLCASSRTETYYEQYFGPGTRLTVT.

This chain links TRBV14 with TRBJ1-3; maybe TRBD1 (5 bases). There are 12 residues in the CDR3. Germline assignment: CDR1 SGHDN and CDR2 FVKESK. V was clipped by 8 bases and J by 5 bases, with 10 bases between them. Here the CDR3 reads CASGRARNTIYF. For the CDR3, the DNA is TGTGCCAGCGGCAGGGCGAGAAACACCATATATTTT.

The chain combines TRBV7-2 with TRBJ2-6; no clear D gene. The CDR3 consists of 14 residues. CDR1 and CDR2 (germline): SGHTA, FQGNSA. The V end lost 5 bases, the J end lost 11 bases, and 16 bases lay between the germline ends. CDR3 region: CASSQASGRHVLTF. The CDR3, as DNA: TGTGCCAGCAGCCAGGCTTCTGGTCGTCACGTCCTGACTTTC.

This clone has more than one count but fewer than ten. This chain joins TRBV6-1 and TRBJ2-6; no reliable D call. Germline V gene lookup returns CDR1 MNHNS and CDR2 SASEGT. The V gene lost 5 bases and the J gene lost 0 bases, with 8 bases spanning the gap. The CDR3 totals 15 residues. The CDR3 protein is CASSPQSSGANVLTF. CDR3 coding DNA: TGTGCCAGCAGTCCACAGAGCTCTGGGGCCAACGTCCTGACTTTC.

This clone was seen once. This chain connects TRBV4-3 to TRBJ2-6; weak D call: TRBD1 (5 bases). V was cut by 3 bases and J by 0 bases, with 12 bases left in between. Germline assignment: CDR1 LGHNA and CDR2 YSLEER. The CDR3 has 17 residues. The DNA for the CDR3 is TGCGCCAGCAGCCATCAGGGCTTAAGCTCTGGGGCCAACGTCCTGACTTTC. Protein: CASSHQGLSSGANVLTF.

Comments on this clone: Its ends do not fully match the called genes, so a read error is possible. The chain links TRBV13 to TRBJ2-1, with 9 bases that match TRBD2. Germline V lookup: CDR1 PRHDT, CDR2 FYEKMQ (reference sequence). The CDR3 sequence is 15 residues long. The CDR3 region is CASSPWGSGSNGQFF. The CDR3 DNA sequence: TGTGCCAGCAGCCCCTGGGGTAGCGGGAGCAATGGGCAGTTCTTC.

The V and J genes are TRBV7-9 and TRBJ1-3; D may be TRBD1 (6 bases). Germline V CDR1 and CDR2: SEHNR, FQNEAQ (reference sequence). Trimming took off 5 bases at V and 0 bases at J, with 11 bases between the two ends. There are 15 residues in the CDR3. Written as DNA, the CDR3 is TGTGCCAGCAGCCTCAGGGGCCCCTCTGGAAACACCATATATTTT. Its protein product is CASSLRGPSGNTIYF.

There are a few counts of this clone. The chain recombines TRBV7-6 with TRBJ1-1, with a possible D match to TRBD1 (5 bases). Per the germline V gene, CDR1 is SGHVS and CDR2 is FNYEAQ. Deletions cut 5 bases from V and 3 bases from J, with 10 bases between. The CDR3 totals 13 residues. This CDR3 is CASSRQGDTEAFF. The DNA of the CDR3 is TGTGCCAGCAGCAGGCAGGGCGACACTGAAGCTTTCTTT.

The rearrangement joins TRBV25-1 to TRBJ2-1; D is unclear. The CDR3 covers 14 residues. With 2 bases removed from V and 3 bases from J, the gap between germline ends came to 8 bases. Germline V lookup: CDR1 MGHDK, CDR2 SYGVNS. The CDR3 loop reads CASSELGSYNEQFF. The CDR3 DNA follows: TGTGCCAGCAGTGAACTAGGCAGCTACAATGAGCAGTTCTTC.

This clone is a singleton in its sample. CDR3 region: CASSQSGQGALNGYTF. In nucleotides, the CDR3 is TGCGCCAGCAGCCAATCGGGACAGGGGGCGTTAAATGGCTACACCTTC. The V call is TRBV4-3, the J call TRBJ1-2; the match to TRBD1 covers 12 bases. The CDR3 has 16 residues. Germline V gene sequence: CDR1 LGHNA, CDR2 YSLEER. Trimming took 2 bases from V and 6 from J; bases not matched to a gene: 7.

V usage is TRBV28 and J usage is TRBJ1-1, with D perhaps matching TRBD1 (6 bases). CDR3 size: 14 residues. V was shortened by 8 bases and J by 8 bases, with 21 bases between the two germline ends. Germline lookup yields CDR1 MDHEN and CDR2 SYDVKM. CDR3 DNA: TGTGCCAGCGGTCGGGGGGGCGGGAAATCAGAAGCTTTCTTT. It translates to CASGRGGGKSEAFF.

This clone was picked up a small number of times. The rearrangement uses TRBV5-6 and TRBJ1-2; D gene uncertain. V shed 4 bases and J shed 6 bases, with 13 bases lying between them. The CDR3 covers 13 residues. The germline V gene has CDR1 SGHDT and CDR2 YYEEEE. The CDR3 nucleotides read TGTGCCAGCAGCCGCGACATGGAAAATGGCTACACCTTC. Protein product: CASSRDMENGYTF. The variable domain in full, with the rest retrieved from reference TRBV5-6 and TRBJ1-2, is DAGVTQSPTHLIKTRGQQVTLRCSPKSGHDTVSWYQQALGQGPQFIFQYYEEEERQRGNFPDRFSGHQFPNYSSELNVNALLLGDSALYLCASSRDMENGYTFGSGTRLTVV.

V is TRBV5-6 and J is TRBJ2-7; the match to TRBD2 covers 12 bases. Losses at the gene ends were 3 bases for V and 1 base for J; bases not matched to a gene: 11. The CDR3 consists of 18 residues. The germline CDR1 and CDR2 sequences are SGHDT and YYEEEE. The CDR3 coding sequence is TGTGCCAGCAGCTCCCGAATTCTAGCGGGAGGGCCGTCCTACGAGCAGTACTTC. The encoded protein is CASSSRILAGGPSYEQYF.

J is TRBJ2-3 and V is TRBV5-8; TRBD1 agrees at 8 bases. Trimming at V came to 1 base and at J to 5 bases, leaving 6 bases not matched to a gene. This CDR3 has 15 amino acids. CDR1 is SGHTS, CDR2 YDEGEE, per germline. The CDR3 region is CASSLLGQEGDTQYF. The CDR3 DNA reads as TGTGCCAGCAGCTTGTTGGGACAGGAAGGAGATACGCAGTATTTT.

CDR3 sequence reads: CASSVGGRAGQPQHF. The CDR3 nucleotides are TGTGCCAGCAGCGTAGGAGGCAGGGCAGGTCAGCCCCAGCATTTT. The chain couples TRBV9 to TRBJ1-5; a weak D match, TRBD1 (5 bases). The CDR3 contains 15 residues. CDR1 is SGDLS and CDR2 is YYNGEE in the germline V gene. Trimming removed 0 bases at V and 6 bases at J, with 13 bases between.

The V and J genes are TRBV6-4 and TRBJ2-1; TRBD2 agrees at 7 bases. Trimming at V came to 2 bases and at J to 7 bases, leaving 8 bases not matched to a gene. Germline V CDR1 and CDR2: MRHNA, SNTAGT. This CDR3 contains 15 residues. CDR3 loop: CASSDRIAGSNEQFF. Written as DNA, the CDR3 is TGTGCCAGCAGTGACAGGATAGCGGGCTCTAATGAGCAGTTCTTC.

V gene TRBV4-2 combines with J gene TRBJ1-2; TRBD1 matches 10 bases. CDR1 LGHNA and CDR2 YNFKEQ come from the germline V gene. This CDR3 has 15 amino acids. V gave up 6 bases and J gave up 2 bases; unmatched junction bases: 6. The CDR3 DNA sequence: TGTGCCAGCAGGTCACCGGGACAGGGGAACTATGGCTACACCTTC. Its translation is CASRSPGQGNYGYTF.

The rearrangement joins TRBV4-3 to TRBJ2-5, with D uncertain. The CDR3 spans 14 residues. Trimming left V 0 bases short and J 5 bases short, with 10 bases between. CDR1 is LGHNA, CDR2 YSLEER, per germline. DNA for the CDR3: TGCGCCAGCAGCCAAGATACCTATGATGAGACCCAGTACTTC. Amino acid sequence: CASSQDTYDETQYF.

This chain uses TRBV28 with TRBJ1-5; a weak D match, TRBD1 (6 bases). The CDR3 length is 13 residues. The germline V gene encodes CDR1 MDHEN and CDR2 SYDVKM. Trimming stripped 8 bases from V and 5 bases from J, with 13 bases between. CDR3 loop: CASDDRLDQPQHF. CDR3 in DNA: TGTGCCAGCGATGACAGGCTGGATCAGCCCCAGCATTTT.